The rows below give T cell receptor beta chains drawn from one sample of a study of blood T cell repertoires in COVID-19. The table came from immunoSEQ multiplex PCR; TCRdb's copy has only in-frame clones and leaves some out. The sample lists a few hundred thousand clones, 80% to 85% seen once, with around 5% in the top ten. The sample taken for sequencing was PBMCs or T cells enriched from blood (not recorded which). The receptor set was obtained from a woman aged 45-60 years who had recovered from COVID-19. CDR3s include the opening cysteine and the closing phenylalanine or tryptophan. Fields, in order: clone size, J gene, D gene, V gene, CDR3 protein, CDR3 DNA. The D gene is left open where the match is weak. A row's size may be missing; if present it is once, few, many or a size class.

clone_size: NA
j_call: TRBJ1-2
d_call: TRBD1
v_call: TRBV30
cdr3_aa: CAWSRLRGTGDGYTF
cdr3_nt: TGTGCCTGGAGTAGGTTAAGAGGGACAGGGGATGGCTACACCTTC

clone_size: once
j_call: TRBJ2-3
d_call: NA
v_call: TRBV15
cdr3_aa: CATSRAGESTDTQYF
cdr3_nt: TGTGCCACCAGCAGAGCCGGGGAGAGCACAGATACGCAGTATTTT

clone_size: NA
j_call: TRBJ1-1
d_call: TRBD1
v_call: TRBV18
cdr3_aa: CASSPPTGLGTEAFF
cdr3_nt: TGTGCCAGCTCACCCCCGACAGGGCTCGGCACTGAAGCTTTCTTT

clone_size: few
j_call: TRBJ2-1
d_call: NA
v_call: TRBV7-9
cdr3_aa: CASSPSTGLNNEQFF
cdr3_nt: TGTGCCAGCAGCCCCTCGACAGGACTTAACAATGAGCAGTTCTTC

clone_size: NA
j_call: TRBJ2-2
d_call: NA
v_call: TRBV11-2
cdr3_aa: CASSLDRNTGELFF
cdr3_nt: TGTGCCAGCAGCTTAGACAGAAACACCGGGGAGCTGTTTTTT

clone_size: NA
j_call: TRBJ1-1
d_call: NA
v_call: TRBV3-1/TRBV3-2
cdr3_aa: CASSQGFGNTEAFF
cdr3_nt: TGTGCCAGCAGCCAAGGGTTCGGGAACACTGAAGCTTTCTTT

clone_size: few
j_call: TRBJ2-7
d_call: NA
v_call: TRBV7-2
cdr3_aa: CASSPTGYEQYF
cdr3_nt: TGTGCCAGCAGCCCGACAGGCTACGAGCAGTACTTC

clone_size: NA
j_call: TRBJ1-2
d_call: NA
v_call: TRBV12-3/TRBV12-4
cdr3_aa: CASSLGGLYGYTF
cdr3_nt: TGTGCCAGCAGTTTAGGGGGGCTCTATGGCTACACCTTC

clone_size: NA
j_call: TRBJ1-1
d_call: NA
v_call: TRBV7-2
cdr3_aa: CASSLTFGGVAEAFF
cdr3_nt: TGTGCCAGCAGCTTAACTTTCGGGGGTGTCGCTGAAGCTTTCTTT

clone_size: once
j_call: TRBJ2-2
d_call: NA
v_call: TRBV19
cdr3_aa: CASSISAGSVITGELFF
cdr3_nt: TGTGCCAGTAGTATTAGTGCGGGATCGGTGATTACCGGGGAGCTGTTTTTT

clone_size: once
j_call: TRBJ1-1
d_call: NA
v_call: TRBV25-1
cdr3_aa: CASREGNTEAFF
cdr3_nt: TGTGCCAGCAGGGAGGGGAACACTGAAGCTTTCTTT

clone_size: NA
j_call: TRBJ2-5
d_call: TRBD2
v_call: TRBV4-2
cdr3_aa: CASSHPGTSGGETQYF
cdr3_nt: TGTGCCAGCAGCCATCCCGGGACTAGCGGGGGAGAGACCCAGTACTTC

clone_size: NA
j_call: TRBJ1-1
d_call: TRBD1
v_call: TRBV11-3
cdr3_aa: CASSRATGDATEAFF
cdr3_nt: TGTGCCAGCAGCCGCGCAACAGGGGATGCCACTGAAGCTTTCTTT

clone_size: NA
j_call: TRBJ1-5
d_call: TRBD1
v_call: TRBV27
cdr3_aa: CASSTGQDNQPQHF
cdr3_nt: TGTGCCAGCAGCACTGGACAGGACAATCAGCCCCAGCATTTT

clone_size: NA
j_call: TRBJ2-5
d_call: NA
v_call: TRBV5-6
cdr3_aa: CASSWGSVGGQETQYF
cdr3_nt: TGTGCCAGCAGCTGGGGTTCGGTGGGAGGACAAGAGACCCAGTACTTC

clone_size: NA
j_call: TRBJ2-5
d_call: TRBD2
v_call: TRBV18
cdr3_aa: CASSPRGLASQETQYF
cdr3_nt: TGTGCCAGCTCACCACGGGGACTAGCCTCGCAAGAGACCCAGTACTTC

clone_size: NA
j_call: TRBJ2-1
d_call: TRBD2
v_call: TRBV24-1
cdr3_aa: CATSDSTLTSGGYNEQFF
cdr3_nt: TGTGCCACCAGTGATTCAACCCTGACTAGCGGGGGGTACAATGAGCAGTTCTTC

clone_size: NA
j_call: TRBJ2-7
d_call: TRBD1
v_call: TRBV4-3
cdr3_aa: CASGYRGDGYEQYF
cdr3_nt: TGCGCCAGCGGCTACAGGGGAGATGGGTACGAGCAGTACTTC

clone_size: NA
j_call: TRBJ1-2
d_call: TRBD1
v_call: TRBV7-2
cdr3_aa: CASSFRQGDGYTF
cdr3_nt: TGTGCCAGCAGCTTTAGACAGGGGGATGGCTACACCTTC

clone_size: NA
j_call: TRBJ2-7
d_call: NA
v_call: TRBV29-1
cdr3_aa: CSVGSQSYEQYF
cdr3_nt: TGCAGCGTTGGGTCCCAGTCCTACGAGCAGTACTTC

clone_size: NA
j_call: TRBJ1-6
d_call: TRBD1
v_call: TRBV5-1
cdr3_aa: CASSFGDRGTSPLHF
cdr3_nt: TGCGCCAGCAGCTTTGGGGACAGGGGTACCTCACCCCTCCACTTT

clone_size: few
j_call: TRBJ2-1
d_call: NA
v_call: TRBV7-2
cdr3_aa: CASSSGAARYNEQFF
cdr3_nt: TGTGCCAGCAGCTCCGGAGCGGCCCGATACAATGAGCAGTTCTTC

clone_size: NA
j_call: TRBJ1-6
d_call: NA
v_call: TRBV7-2
cdr3_aa: CASSLVQGFNSPLHF
cdr3_nt: TGTGCCAGCAGCTTAGTTCAGGGATTTAATTCACCCCTCCACTTT

clone_size: NA
j_call: TRBJ2-3
d_call: TRBD1
v_call: TRBV2
cdr3_aa: CASSEVKGANTQYF
cdr3_nt: TGTGCCAGCAGTGAGGTAAAGGGGGCAAATACGCAGTATTTT

clone_size: many
j_call: TRBJ1-2
d_call: TRBD1
v_call: TRBV6-5
cdr3_aa: CASRIPTGGGYGYTF
cdr3_nt: TGTGCCAGCAGAATTCCCACAGGGGGCGGCTATGGCTACACCTTC

clone_size: NA
j_call: TRBJ1-1
d_call: NA
v_call: TRBV19
cdr3_aa: CASRGALGTEAFF
cdr3_nt: TGTGCCAGTAGGGGGGCCCTGGGGACTGAAGCTTTCTTT

clone_size: NA
j_call: TRBJ2-4
d_call: NA
v_call: TRBV7-2
cdr3_aa: CASSLPGEMQAKNIQYF
cdr3_nt: TGTGCCAGCAGCTTACCCGGGGAAATGCAAGCCAAAAACATTCAGTACTTC

clone_size: NA
j_call: TRBJ1-2
d_call: NA
v_call: TRBV5-1
cdr3_aa: CASSLAQGMGNYGYTF
cdr3_nt: TGCGCCAGCAGCTTGGCCCAGGGGATGGGTAACTATGGCTACACCTTC

clone_size: few
j_call: TRBJ1-1
d_call: TRBD1
v_call: TRBV11-2
cdr3_aa: CASSLTDRGNTEAFF
cdr3_nt: TGTGCCAGCAGCCTCACGGACAGGGGGAACACTGAAGCTTTCTTT

clone_size: NA
j_call: TRBJ1-4
d_call: NA
v_call: TRBV10-3
cdr3_aa: CAISAGWPTNEKLFF
cdr3_nt: TGTGCCATCAGTGCGGGTTGGCCGACTAATGAAAAACTGTTTTTT

clone_size: NA
j_call: TRBJ2-2
d_call: NA
v_call: TRBV5-8
cdr3_aa: CASSLAEGRLNTGELFF
cdr3_nt: TGTGCCAGCAGCTTGGCGGAGGGACGCCTGAACACCGGGGAGCTGTTTTTT

clone_size: NA
j_call: TRBJ2-7
d_call: TRBD1
v_call: TRBV18
cdr3_aa: CASSPMGQGGYEQYF
cdr3_nt: TGTGCCAGCTCACCTATGGGACAGGGTGGCTACGAGCAGTACTTC

clone_size: NA
j_call: TRBJ2-1
d_call: TRBD2
v_call: TRBV7-7
cdr3_aa: CASSQGTSGSAYNEQFF
cdr3_nt: TGTGCCAGCAGCCAGGGAACTAGCGGGAGTGCGTACAATGAGCAGTTCTTC

clone_size: NA
j_call: TRBJ2-7
d_call: TRBD2
v_call: TRBV7-2
cdr3_aa: CASSLDSAGVPYEQYF
cdr3_nt: TGTGCCAGCAGCTTAGATTCAGCGGGAGTCCCCTACGAGCAGTACTTC

clone_size: NA
j_call: TRBJ1-2
d_call: NA
v_call: TRBV7-2
cdr3_aa: CASSLFLTADYGYTF
cdr3_nt: TGTGCCAGCAGCTTATTTCTAACAGCGGACTATGGCTACACCTTC

clone_size: NA
j_call: TRBJ1-5
d_call: TRBD1
v_call: TRBV2
cdr3_aa: CASSDYDRGKNQPQHF
cdr3_nt: TGTGCCAGCAGTGACTATGACAGGGGGAAGAATCAGCCCCAGCATTTT

clone_size: NA
j_call: TRBJ1-1
d_call: TRBD1
v_call: TRBV11-2
cdr3_aa: CASSLVAGGNTEAFF
cdr3_nt: TGTGCCAGCAGCTTAGTAGCAGGGGGGAACACTGAAGCTTTCTTT

clone_size: NA
j_call: TRBJ1-4
d_call: NA
v_call: TRBV9
cdr3_aa: CASSAEWSEKLFF
cdr3_nt: TGTGCCAGCAGCGCGGAGTGGAGTGAAAAACTGTTTTTT

clone_size: few
j_call: TRBJ2-7
d_call: NA
v_call: TRBV2
cdr3_aa: CASRAGRISYEQYF
cdr3_nt: TGTGCCAGCAGGGCGGGACGGATCTCCTACGAGCAGTACTTC

clone_size: NA
j_call: TRBJ1-2
d_call: NA
v_call: TRBV2
cdr3_aa: CASPNGFYGYTF
cdr3_nt: TGTGCCAGCCCCAATGGCTTCTATGGCTACACCTTC

clone_size: once
j_call: TRBJ2-3
d_call: NA
v_call: TRBV30
cdr3_aa: CAWRSTSRNTDTQYF
cdr3_nt: TGTGCCTGGAGGAGCACTAGCAGAAACACAGATACGCAGTATTTT

clone_size: NA
j_call: TRBJ1-1
d_call: TRBD1
v_call: TRBV20-1
cdr3_aa: CSASGGTGASEAFF
cdr3_nt: TGCAGTGCTAGTGGCGGGACAGGGGCTTCCGAAGCTTTCTTT

clone_size: NA
j_call: TRBJ1-2
d_call: NA
v_call: TRBV2
cdr3_aa: CASTRLDGYTF
cdr3_nt: TGTGCCAGCACAAGACTGGATGGCTACACCTTC

clone_size: NA
j_call: TRBJ1-1
d_call: TRBD1
v_call: TRBV11-1
cdr3_aa: CASSATGGRTEAFF
cdr3_nt: TGTGCCAGCAGCGCTACAGGGGGCAGGACTGAAGCTTTCTTT

clone_size: NA
j_call: TRBJ1-4
d_call: TRBD1
v_call: TRBV7-2
cdr3_aa: CASSSCGVDRGCEKLFF
cdr3_nt: TGTGCCAGCAGCTCATGTGGTGTTGACAGGGGGTGTGAAAAACTGTTTTTT

clone_size: NA
j_call: TRBJ1-2
d_call: TRBD1
v_call: TRBV5-4
cdr3_aa: CASSYRDRRRDGYTF
cdr3_nt: TGTGCCAGCAGCTACAGGGACAGAAGACGAGATGGCTACACCTTC

clone_size: NA
j_call: TRBJ2-1
d_call: NA
v_call: TRBV6-5
cdr3_aa: CASSLQKNSYNEQFF
cdr3_nt: TGTGCCAGCAGTTTACAGAAGAACTCCTACAATGAGCAGTTCTTC

clone_size: NA
j_call: TRBJ1-1
d_call: NA
v_call: TRBV18
cdr3_aa: CASSPDSTMNTEAFF
cdr3_nt: TGTGCCAGCTCACCGGACAGCACCATGAACACTGAAGCTTTCTTT

clone_size: NA
j_call: TRBJ2-7
d_call: NA
v_call: TRBV7-6
cdr3_aa: CASSSSWRGRYEQYF
cdr3_nt: TGTGCCAGCAGCTCCAGCTGGCGCGGGCGGTACGAGCAGTACTTC

clone_size: NA
j_call: TRBJ1-6
d_call: NA
v_call: TRBV7-8
cdr3_aa: CASSPTADSSYNSPLHF
cdr3_nt: TGTGCCAGCAGCCCTACAGCGGACAGCTCCTATAATTCACCCCTCCACTTT

clone_size: NA
j_call: TRBJ2-1
d_call: NA
v_call: TRBV4-1
cdr3_aa: CASSQDGVGAYNEQFF
cdr3_nt: TGCGCCAGCAGCCAAGACGGGGTGGGGGCGTACAATGAGCAGTTCTTC

clone_size: NA
j_call: TRBJ2-1
d_call: NA
v_call: TRBV6-5
cdr3_aa: CASPRDSYNEQFF
cdr3_nt: TGTGCCAGCCCCCGGGACTCTTACAATGAGCAGTTCTTC

clone_size: NA
j_call: TRBJ1-5
d_call: NA
v_call: TRBV23-1
cdr3_aa: CASSLSNNQPQHF
cdr3_nt: TGCGCCAGCAGTCTGTCAAACAATCAGCCCCAGCATTTT

clone_size: NA
j_call: TRBJ2-5
d_call: NA
v_call: TRBV29-1
cdr3_aa: CSVGPQGETQYF
cdr3_nt: TGCAGCGTTGGGCCGCAGGGAGAGACCCAGTACTTC

clone_size: NA
j_call: TRBJ2-7
d_call: NA
v_call: TRBV7-2
cdr3_aa: CASNQGAHYEQYF
cdr3_nt: TGTGCCAGCAACCAAGGGGCGCACTACGAGCAGTACTTC

clone_size: NA
j_call: TRBJ2-2
d_call: NA
v_call: TRBV11-3
cdr3_aa: CASSPQGPGELFF
cdr3_nt: TGTGCCAGCAGCCCACAGGGCCCCGGGGAGCTGTTTTTT

clone_size: NA
j_call: TRBJ1-5
d_call: NA
v_call: TRBV3-1/TRBV3-2
cdr3_aa: CASSQDSQPQHF
cdr3_nt: TGTGCCAGCAGCCAAGACAGTCAGCCCCAGCATTTT

clone_size: NA
j_call: TRBJ2-1
d_call: NA
v_call: TRBV18
cdr3_aa: CASSPRAARVEQFF
cdr3_nt: TGTGCCAGCTCACCACGCGCCGCGAGGGTTGAGCAGTTCTTC

clone_size: NA
j_call: TRBJ1-1
d_call: NA
v_call: TRBV19
cdr3_aa: CASSIDPTGQNTEAFF
cdr3_nt: TGTGCCAGTAGTATAGACCCAACTGGACAGAACACTGAAGCTTTCTTT

clone_size: NA
j_call: TRBJ2-5
d_call: NA
v_call: TRBV25-1
cdr3_aa: CASSMGGVETQYF
cdr3_nt: TGTGCCAGCAGTATGGGCGGGGTGGAGACCCAGTACTTC